The 29 T cell receptor beta chains reported below all come from one sample, sequenced in a study of Ad26.COV2.S vaccination and SARS-CoV-2 variants. Only in-frame clones appear in the TCRdb table, and some are missing; sequencing was by immunoSEQ multiplex PCR. The sample holds approximately 480,000 clones; around 88% are singletons and the top ten take 9.5% to 15%. Treatment described: some 19 received Ad26.COV2.S at low or high dose, single or two shots; 5 received placebo; per-sample allocation not given. Vaccine and placebo recipients were sampled on day 63 after the first injection. The sequenced sample was peripheral blood, obtained in a trial of Ad26.COV2.S vaccine versus placebo. All receptors derive from a person aged 18-65 years who received the Ad26.COV2.S COVID-19 vaccine or a placebo.

The chain employs TRBV29-1 and TRBJ2-5; D is possibly TRBD1 or TRBD2 (5 bases each). This CDR3 spans 13 amino acids. The germline CDR1 and CDR2 sequences are SQVTM and ANQGSEA. Trimming stripped 0 bases from V and 5 bases from J, with 10 bases between. This CDR3 reads CSVEEQWGETQYF. CDR3 nucleotides: TGCAGCGTTGAAGAACAGTGGGGGGAGACCCAGTACTTC.

The genes are TRBV30 and TRBJ2-3, with a possible D match to TRBD2 (6 bases). The ends were cut back, 2 bases at V and 7 bases at J, with 19 bases in the middle. CDR1 is GTSNPN, CDR2 SVGIG, per germline (reference sequence). This CDR3 spans 15 amino acids. The CDR3 region is CAWSSGGNRGYTQYF. CDR3 DNA: TGTGCCTGGAGTTCCGGCGGGAACAGAGGGTATACGCAGTATTTT.

This clone was counted a single time. This chain joins TRBV7-2 and TRBJ2-2, with 10 bases lining up with TRBD1. The trim removed 1 base at V and 1 base at J, leaving 9 bases unmatched. Germline V gene sequence: CDR1 SGHTA, CDR2 FQGNSA. This CDR3 is 19 amino acids long. The CDR3 coding sequence is TGTGCCAGCAGCTTAGAATTCCTGGACAGGGGGTTGAACACCGGGGAGCTGTTTTTT. This translates into CASSLEFLDRGLNTGELFF.

V and J are TRBV7-2 and TRBJ2-3; D is possibly TRBD1 or TRBD2 (5 bases each). V was trimmed by 7 bases and J by 3 bases, leaving 14 bases between them. Germline-derived CDR1 and CDR2 are SGHTA and FQGNSA. CDR3 size: 14 residues. The chain's CDR3 is CASTRDALTDTQYF. The CDR3 bases are TGTGCCAGCACCCGGGACGCGTTAACAGATACGCAGTATTTT. The full variable domain, rest sourced from reference TRBV7-2 and TRBJ2-3, is GAGVSQSPSNKVTEKGKDVELRCDPISGHTALYWYRQSLGQGLEFLIYFQGNSAPDKSGLPSDRFSAERTGGSVSTLTIQRTQQEDSAVYLCASTRDALTDTQYFGPGTRLTVL.

This clone was recorded only once. In DNA, the CDR3 is TGTGCCAGCAGCTCCCCGGGAGTGACGCTGGGTTACGAGCAGTACTTC. It codes for CASSSPGVTLGYEQYF. This chain joins TRBV6-2 or TRBV6-3 and TRBJ2-7; D perhaps matches TRBD2 (6 bases). CDR1 is MNHEY, CDR2 SVGEGT, per germline. Deletions cut 6 bases from V and 4 bases from J, with 22 bases between. The CDR3 covers 16 residues.

This chain connects TRBV5-4 to TRBJ2-1; 11 positions agree with TRBD2. CDR1 is SGHNT and CDR2 is YYREEE in the germline V gene (reference sequence). The CDR3 consists of 15 residues. Losses at the gene ends were 5 bases for V and 5 bases for J; bases not matched to a gene: 6. The CDR3 DNA sequence: TGTGCCAGCAGACATACTAGCGGGGGTAACAATGAGCAGTTCTTC. Protein: CASRHTSGGNNEQFF.

The chain couples TRBV18 to TRBJ1-2; unclear D gene. The CDR3 extends over 12 amino acids. V dropped 2 bases and J dropped 8 bases, with 9 bases sitting between them. Germline-derived CDR1 and CDR2 are KGHSH and LQKENI. CDR3 protein: CASSPGSGGYTF. The DNA of the CDR3 is TGTGCCAGCTCACCAGGGTCTGGAGGCTACACCTTC.

The chain uses TRBV7-9 and TRBJ2-1; D is tentatively TRBD1 or TRBD2 (5 bases each). Germline CDR1 is SEHNR and CDR2 is FQNEAQ (reference sequence). The CDR3 has 15 amino acids. Trimming removed 4 bases from V and 4 bases from J, with 14 bases in between. CDR3 amino acids: CASSSPGTLYNEQFF. The DNA of the CDR3 is TGTGCCAGCAGCTCCCCCGGGACGCTATACAATGAGCAGTTCTTC.

This sequence joins TRBV6-5 and TRBJ2-2, with D uncertain. The CDR3 runs to 13 residues. Per the germline V gene, CDR1 is MNHEY and CDR2 is SVGAGI. V shed 6 bases and J shed 5 bases, with 10 bases lying between them. As DNA, the CDR3 is TGTGCCAGCAGCGGTATAGATACCGGGGAGCTGTTTTTT. This translates into CASSGIDTGELFF.

This chain uses TRBV12-3 or TRBV12-4 with TRBJ1-1; no clear D. V lost 8 bases to trimming and J lost 0 bases, with 10 bases between them. The CDR3 sequence is 13 residues long. The CDR3 DNA reads as TGTGCCAGCCGTGGACTGATGAACACTGAAGCTTTCTTT. As protein: CASRGLMNTEAFF.

The genes are TRBV5-6 and TRBJ2-5; tentative D call: TRBD1 (6 bases). V dropped 0 bases and J dropped 5 bases, with 14 bases sitting between them. The CDR3 has 15 residues. The V gene's germline CDR1 is SGHDT and CDR2 YYEEEE. This chain's CDR3 is CASSLVKDRTETQYF. For the CDR3, the DNA is TGTGCCAGCAGCTTGGTCAAAGACAGGACGGAGACCCAGTACTTC. Looking up the rest from reference TRBV5-6 and TRBJ2-5 gives the full variable domain: DAGVTQSPTHLIKTRGQQVTLRCSPKSGHDTVSWYQQALGQGPQFIFQYYEEEERQRGNFPDRFSGHQFPNYSSELNVNALLLGDSALYLCASSLVKDRTETQYFGPGTRLLVL.

This chain joins TRBV5-4 and TRBJ1-2; 9 nucleotides line up with TRBD1. CDR1 is SGHNT, CDR2 YYREEE, per germline (reference sequence). The CDR3 is 13 residues long. With 4 bases clipped from V and 8 bases from J, the junction kept 6 bases outside the gene matches. The CDR3 loop is CASSNTGGMGYTF. As DNA, the CDR3 is TGTGCCAGCAGCAATACAGGGGGCATGGGCTACACCTTC.

The V call is TRBV7-3, the J call TRBJ2-6; D is possibly TRBD1 (5 bases). CDR1 SGHTA and CDR2 FQGTGA come from the germline V gene. Trimming stripped 5 bases from V and 4 bases from J, with 12 bases between. The CDR3 contains 15 residues. CDR3: CASSPGNPGANVLTF. The DNA for the CDR3 is TGTGCCAGCAGCCCAGGGAACCCCGGGGCCAACGTCCTGACTTTC.

The chain links TRBV6-5 to TRBJ2-5; TRBD1 might be the D (6 bases). CDR1 is MNHEY and CDR2 is SVGAGI in the germline V gene. The ends were cut back, 0 bases at V and 2 bases at J, with 7 bases in the middle. This CDR3 contains 14 residues. In DNA form, the CDR3 reads TGTGCCAGCAGTTACTCGGGGACACAAGAGACCCAGTACTTC. This gives the protein CASSYSGTQETQYF.

V usage is TRBV30 and J usage is TRBJ2-1; TRBD2 aligns across 8 bases. With 0 bases clipped from V and 7 bases from J, the junction kept 8 bases outside the gene matches. The V gene's germline CDR1 is GTSNPN and CDR2 SVGIG (reference sequence). CDR3 length: 15 residues. The CDR3 sequence is CAWSVGLAGKNEQFF. DNA of the CDR3: TGTGCCTGGAGTGTCGGTCTAGCGGGCAAGAATGAGCAGTTCTTC.

The chain employs TRBV11-2 and TRBJ1-3, with D maybe TRBD1 (6 bases). Trimming took off 5 bases at V and 8 bases at J, with 19 bases between the two ends. CDR1 is SGHAT and CDR2 is FQNNGV in the germline V gene. The length of the CDR3 is 15 residues. The CDR3 DNA is TGTGCCAGCAGCCCCGACCTCGGCCAGGGGTACACCATATATTTT. It translates to CASSPDLGQGYTIYF.

The chain uses TRBV5-1 and TRBJ2-1; 12 bases fit TRBD2. The ends lost 3 bases at V and 7 bases at J; junction bases unmatched: 5. The CDR3 runs to 15 residues. Per germline, CDR1 SGHRS and CDR2 YFSETQ. In DNA, the CDR3 is TGCGCCAGCAGCTCATCGGGGACTAGCGGGAATGAGCAGTTCTTC. Protein product: CASSSSGTSGNEQFF. The variable domain in full, completed from reference TRBV5-1 and TRBJ2-1, reads KAGVTQTPRYLIKTRGQQVTLSCSPISGHRSVSWYQQTPGQGLQFLFEYFSETQRNKGNFPGRFSGRQFSNSRSEMNVSTLELGDSALYLCASSSSGTSGNEQFFGPGTRLTVL.

This clone came up once. The CDR3 loop reads CSVRGNQPQHF. The CDR3 DNA reads TGCAGTGTGAGGGGGAATCAGCCCCAGCATTTT. This chain connects TRBV20-1 to TRBJ1-5, with a weak D call TRBD1 (6 bases). Trimming removed 7 bases at V and 4 bases at J, with 8 bases between. Germline CDR1 reads DFQATT; CDR2 reads SNEGSKA (reference sequence). The CDR3 sequence is 11 residues long.

In the case of this clone: Other DNA sequences in the sample encode the same CDR3. V and J are TRBV7-8 and TRBJ2-7; no clear D. CDR1 and CDR2 (germline): SGHVS, FQNEAQ. The V end was cut by 1 base, the J end by 3 bases, with 4 bases between. The CDR3 totals 12 residues. The CDR3 coding sequence is TGTGCCAGCAGCTTAGGGAGCTACGAGCAGTACTTC. Protein product: CASSLGSYEQYF.

The gene calls are TRBV6-5 and TRBJ2-7, with TRBD1 as a possible D gene (6 bases). The CDR3 extends over 12 amino acids. V dropped 10 bases and J dropped 5 bases, with 15 bases sitting between them. Germline V CDR1 and CDR2: MNHEY, SVGAGI. The CDR3 loop reads CATGVNRHEQYF. CDR3 coding DNA: TGTGCCACAGGGGTGAATCGACACGAGCAGTACTTC.

The CDR3 DNA is TGTGCCAGCAGCTTAGCCCCAGCTTCTCCCCACTACTTC. Translation gives CASSLAPASPHYF. The rearrangement joins TRBV7-3 to TRBJ2-7; D ambiguous. Germline CDR1 SGHTA, CDR2 FQGTGA. The CDR3 extends over 13 amino acids. Trimming removed 2 bases from V and 13 bases from J, with 18 bases in between.

This chain links TRBV28 with TRBJ2-5, with 10 bases matching TRBD1. CDR3 length equals 13 residues. V lost 5 bases to trimming and J lost 7 bases; unmatched junction nucleotides: 4. Per the germline V gene, CDR1 is MDHEN and CDR2 is SYDVKM. The DNA of the CDR3 is TGTGCCAGCAGTGACAGGGGGCGCGCGACCCAGTACTTC. It codes for CASSDRGRATQYF.

This rearrangement joins TRBV6-2 or TRBV6-3 to TRBJ1-1; weak D call: TRBD1 (6 bases). CDR1 is MNHEY and CDR2 is SVGEGT in the germline V gene. V lost 5 bases to trimming and J lost 5 bases, with 9 bases between them. CDR3 length equals 12 residues. The CDR3 here is CASSARGTEAFF. For the CDR3, the DNA is TGTGCCAGCAGTGCCAGGGGTACTGAAGCTTTCTTT.

The chain employs TRBV7-2 and TRBJ1-6, with 8 positions matching TRBD1. This CDR3 is built from 16 residues. Germline V gene data show CDR1 as SGHTA and CDR2 as FQGNSA. V lost 5 bases to trimming and J lost 8 bases; unmatched junction nucleotides: 11. The CDR3 is CASSVSGGGGHSPLHF. The DNA for the CDR3 is TGTGCCAGCAGCGTCTCAGGGGGCGGGGGGCATTCACCCCTCCACTTT.

V gene TRBV29-1 combines with J gene TRBJ2-1; a possible D gene is TRBD2 (6 bases). This CDR3 spans 13 amino acids. Trimming removed 6 bases from V and 6 bases from J, with 15 bases in between. Germline V gives CDR1 SQVTM, CDR2 ANQGSEA. The CDR3, as DNA: TGCAGCGTGAACGCGGGACTGCCCAATGAGCAGTTCTTC. It yields the protein CSVNAGLPNEQFF.

J is TRBJ1-5 and V is TRBV28; D not certain. Deletions cut 2 bases from V and 12 bases from J, with 11 bases between. The CDR3 sequence is 12 residues long. Germline-derived CDR1 and CDR2 are MDHEN and SYDVKM. The CDR3 region has the DNA TGTGCCAGCAGTTTAGGAAGGGAGTACCAGCATTTT. This codes for CASSLGREYQHF.

This clone has a single count. This chain uses TRBV29-1 with TRBJ1-4; no clear D gene. CDR1 is SQVTM, CDR2 ANQGSEA, per germline. This CDR3 comprises 13 residues. V dropped 3 bases and J dropped 7 bases, with 12 bases sitting between them. The chain's CDR3 is CSVEAGRGEKLFF. DNA for the CDR3: TGCAGCGTTGAGGCGGGGAGAGGTGAAAAACTGTTTTTT. Full variable domain (rest looked up from reference TRBV29-1 and TRBJ1-4): SAVISQKPSRDICQRGTSLTIQCQVDSQVTMMFWYRQQPGQSLTLIATANQGSEATYESGFVIDKFPISRPNLTFSTLTVSNMSPEDSSIYLCSVEAGRGEKLFFGSGTQLSVL.

This chain uses TRBV5-1 with TRBJ1-3; perhaps TRBD1 as D (5 bases). V lost 8 bases, J lost 4 bases, and 13 bases lay in between. This CDR3 spans 13 amino acids. Per germline, CDR1 SGHRS and CDR2 YFSETQ. This CDR3 reads CASNPGLGNTIYF. The CDR3 DNA sequence: TGCGCCAGTAACCCGGGGCTGGGAAACACCATATATTTT.

V and J are TRBV3-1 (or the pseudogene TRBV3-2) and TRBJ2-4; 8 bases agree with TRBD1. V trimming: 1 base; J trimming: 3 bases; junction bases outside the gene matches: 5. Per the germline V gene, CDR1 is LGHDT and CDR2 is YNNKEL (reference sequence). The CDR3 covers 16 residues. CDR3 residues: CASSQVGRGRKNIQYF. CDR3 DNA: TGTGCCAGCAGCCAAGTAGGCAGGGGGCGCAAAAACATTCAGTACTTC.